This record looks at one TCR beta chain sequence and its context. The clone's antigen remains unknown. No qualities accompany the bases; no much larger clone lies one base away. Sample time point, as interpreted from the label and publication: baseline before first vaccination. Vaccinee samples were obtained from the UK trials COV001 and COV002, which included a single-blind randomized controlled phase 2/3 trial of AZD1222 (ChAdOx1 nCoV-19) in healthy adults. Trial participant PBMC samples were collected at day 0 and day 28 after the second dose for TCRbeta chain sequencing. This sample was taken from a study of T cell responses to AZD1222 COVID-19 vaccine (dated by TCRdb to 2020 to 2023). A note on the overall study: AZD1222 recipients given second doses at about 4 weeks or at about 12 weeks were pooled, since spike-specific TCR depth and breadth were not found to differ between the two schedules. A total of under 250 trial participants underwent TCR sequencing, of whom roughly 210 had received two doses of AZD1222 and some 26 had received two doses of the MenACWY control vaccine. Trial participants were enrolled by age into subgroups of 18-55, 56-69 and 70-plus years, and around 150, 29 and 61 TCR-sequenced participants, respectively, were included in these subgroups. Beyond this particular receptor, the publication reports: Only five to seven AZD1222 recipients were SARS-CoV-2 seropositive at baseline, limiting conclusions about previously exposed vaccinees. The 56-69-year group was small, and its depth increase did not reach significance, likely because of low power. Participants were mostly white British and included more females than males, and it was suggested by the authors that clonal diversity may have been underestimated. After two AZD1222 doses, both the breadth and the depth of spike-specific TCRs were significantly higher than at day 0 and than in MenACWY recipients. Epitopes outside the regions mutated in the B.1.351 and B.1.1.7 variants were reportedly recognized by nearly half of the unique spike-specific TCRs. The whole spike protein was spanned by vaccine-associated CD4 TCRs, and dominant responses were seen in regions 160-218 and 743-854. Because no samples from the day 14 peak response were available, repertoires could be characterized only after the peak T cell response.

The CDR3 regions of human TCRbeta chains were analyzed by immunosequencing. Under the source paper's analysis protocol: Repertoire TCRs were checked for matches against a reference library of SARS-CoV-2-specific TCRs that had been generated using the MIRA antigen-specificity platform. Breadth was defined as the fraction of unique TCRs that were SARS-CoV-2-associated. Depth was defined as the fraction of total T cells that were SARS-CoV-2-associated. Using the MIRA data, every spike-specific TCR was mapped to the spike region that the TCR reacted to and assigned to either a CD4 or a CD8 class. Log10-transformed breadth and depth values were compared by one-way ANOVA with Sidak's multiple comparisons tests. TCRdb carries this immuneACCESS record with in-frame sequences only. Its versions omit some clonotypes, under half of them owing to an unresolved V gene in the studies checked, with the rest unexplained. V, J and clone size reflect that table, while D and trimming were determined from the DNA. This sample is represented by around 260,000 clones; over 85% of them were singletons. The ten largest clones take up roughly 0.5% of the sample.

The germline V gene yields KGHSH for CDR1 and LQKENI for CDR2. V is pruned by 3 bases and J by 8 bases, leaving 3 bases of the junction without a gene match. The CDR3 runs 15 amino acids, cysteine and phenylalanine included. CDR3 DNA only is kept here, 45 bases in frame from base 1. Recombination linked TRBV18 to TRBJ2-1; the central 14 bases match TRBD2. This specimen consisted of peripheral blood, obtained on day 0 of AZD1222 vaccination. The source of this sequence is an adult in good health. The DNA sequence is TGTGCCAGCTCACCGGGGACTAGCGGGAGCGATGAGCAGTTCTTC. It translates as CASSPGTSGSDEQFF. With the portions outside the CDR3 filled from the reference TRBV18 and TRBJ2-1 genes, the complete variable region becomes NAGVMQNPRHLVRRRGQEARLRCSPMKGHSHVYWYRQLPEEGLKFMVYLQKENIIDESGMPKERFSAEFPKEGPSILRIQQVVRGDSAAYFCASSPGTSGSDEQFFGPGTRLTVL.